These 19 T cell receptor beta chains were all obtained from the same sample, sequenced in a study of blood T cell repertoires in COVID-19. The assay was immunoSEQ multiplex PCR, and TCRdb's table has in-frame clones only and misses some. This table has a few hundred thousand clones, 85% appearing once. The sequencing input was PBMCs or T cells enriched from blood (not recorded which). All receptors derive from a middle-aged man who had recovered from COVID-19.

The chain couples TRBV15 to TRBJ2-7, with 9 bases lining up with TRBD2. Germline CDR1 reads LNHNV; CDR2 reads YYDKDF (reference sequence). The CDR3 has 16 residues. V was pared by 0 bases and J by 4 bases, with 7 bases of the junction left unmatched. CDR3 sequence (DNA): TGTGCCACCAGCAGAGATCGGGCGGGAGGGGCGTACGAGCAGTACTTC. Encoded protein: CATSRDRAGGAYEQYF.

The V call is TRBV2, the J call TRBJ1-3, with 8 bases that match TRBD1. V was pared by 6 bases and J by 4 bases, with 5 bases of the junction left unmatched. The V gene's germline CDR1 is SNHLY and CDR2 FYNNEI. CDR3 length: 14 residues. CDR3 nucleotides: TGTGCCAGCAGCATGGACAGGGCGGGAAACACCATATATTTT. Protein sequence: CASSMDRAGNTIYF.

The rearrangement uses TRBV7-9 and TRBJ1-2; 7 bases map to TRBD1. CDR1 is SEHNR, CDR2 FQNEAQ, per germline (reference sequence). The CDR3 runs 12 residues. The V and J ends lost 8 bases and 2 bases, in that order; junction bases with no gene match: 2. The CDR3 protein is CASPTGNYGYTF. The DNA of the CDR3 is TGTGCCAGCCCGACAGGGAACTATGGCTACACCTTC. The full variable domain, its missing parts supplied by reference TRBV7-9 and TRBJ1-2, is DTGVSQNPRHKITKRGQNVTFRCDPISEHNRLYWYRQTLGQGPEFLTYFQNEAQLEKSRLLSDRFSAERPKGSFSTLEIQRTEQGDSAMYLCASPTGNYGYTFGSGTRLTVV.

The chain combines TRBV5-4 with TRBJ2-5, with a tentative D call TRBD1 (5 bases). The CDR3 is made up of 13 amino acids. V was shortened by 4 bases and J by 0 bases, with 7 bases between the two germline ends. Germline CDR1 and CDR2: SGHNT and YYREEE (reference sequence). The CDR3 bases are TGTGCCAGCAGCGACAGTAACCAAGAGACCCAGTACTTC. Amino acid sequence: CASSDSNQETQYF.

Only one count was recorded for this clone. The rearrangement links TRBV7-9 to TRBJ2-3; D is undetermined. V was pared by 1 base and J by 4 bases, with 9 bases between. Per the germline V gene, CDR1 is SEHNR and CDR2 is FQNEAQ (reference sequence). This CDR3 has 14 amino acids. CDR3 residues: CASSLGPRSDTQYF. Written as DNA, the CDR3 is TGTGCCAGCAGCTTAGGGCCCAGGTCAGATACGCAGTATTTT.

The chain recombines TRBV7-9 with TRBJ2-3; 12 nucleotides line up with TRBD2. Germline CDR1 SEHNR, CDR2 FQNEAQ (reference sequence). The CDR3 runs 19 residues. V gave up 1 base and J gave up 4 bases; unmatched junction bases: 12. The CDR3 loop is CASSLDAGETSGRPDTQYF. The CDR3 bases are TGTGCCAGCAGCTTAGATGCAGGGGAGACTAGCGGGAGACCAGATACGCAGTATTTT.

The CDR3 nucleotides are TGTGCCAGCTCACTCGAAAACTTCCACGGGACAGGGGCGTATGGCTACACCTTC. Residues: CASSLENFHGTGAYGYTF. The genes are TRBV18 and TRBJ1-2; 10 bases are shared with TRBD1. Per germline, CDR1 KGHSH and CDR2 LQKENI. V was pared by 4 bases and J by 5 bases, with 16 bases of the junction left unmatched. This CDR3 region has 18 residues.

The CDR3 sequence: CASSSNLGGEQYF. The CDR3 DNA is TGCGCCAGCAGCTCCAACTTGGGAGGAGAGCAGTACTTC. This chain uses TRBV4-1 with TRBJ2-7; weak D call: TRBD2 (6 bases). CDR3 length: 13 residues. Germline V gives CDR1 MGHRA, CDR2 YSYEKL. V was pared by 5 bases and J by 7 bases, with 15 bases between.

The chain recombines TRBV10-3 with TRBJ1-4; maybe TRBD1 (5 bases). Germline V CDR1 and CDR2: ENHRY, SYGVKD. The CDR3 is 15 residues long. Trimming cost V 2 bases and J 5 bases, with 12 bases left between them. The CDR3 DNA is TGTGCCATCAGTGAGGGATCAGGGTCGAATGAAAAACTGTTTTTT. Its translation is CAISEGSGSNEKLFF.

The rearrangement joins TRBV20-1 to TRBJ2-5, with TRBD2 matching over 10 bases. With V trimmed by 3 bases and J by 1 base, 5 bases remained unmatched. This CDR3 is built from 15 residues. Germline CDR1 and CDR2: DFQATT and SNEGSKA (reference sequence). CDR3 protein: CSASPGLAIQETQYF. The DNA for the CDR3 is TGCAGTGCTAGTCCGGGACTAGCGATCCAAGAGACCCAGTACTTC.

This clone was counted only a few times. This chain uses TRBV28 with TRBJ2-7, with 9 bases identical to TRBD1. The CDR3 is 16 amino acids. V lost 2 bases to trimming and J lost 7 bases; unmatched junction nucleotides: 12. Per the germline V gene, CDR1 is MDHEN and CDR2 is SYDVKM. The CDR3 reads CASSLIQGQGVREQYF. Here the CDR3 DNA reads TGTGCCAGCAGTTTAATTCAGGGACAGGGTGTTAGAGAGCAGTACTTC.

The rearrangement links TRBV6-2 or TRBV6-3 to TRBJ2-1, with a tentative D call TRBD1 (5 bases). The CDR3 contains 15 residues. CDR1 and CDR2 from the germline V gene are MNHEY and SVGEGT. Between the trimmed V and J ends, which lost 5 bases and 0 bases, there was a span of 11 bases. The chain's CDR3 is CASSQGHPSYNEQFF. The DNA for the CDR3 is TGTGCCAGCAGTCAAGGACACCCCTCCTACAATGAGCAGTTCTTC.

The V call is TRBV6-5, the J call TRBJ1-5; the D gene is possibly TRBD1 (5 bases). Germline CDR1 is MNHEY and CDR2 is SVGAGI. The CDR3 is 15 residues long. The V end was cut by 0 bases, the J end by 1 base, with 7 bases between. The CDR3 coding sequence is TGTGCCAGCAGTTACTCTCAGGGAAGCAATCAGCCCCAGCATTTT. It encodes CASSYSQGSNQPQHF.

The gene calls are TRBV10-3 and TRBJ2-7; D perhaps matches TRBD2 (5 bases). The germline V gene has CDR1 ENHRY and CDR2 SYGVKD. V lost 3 bases and J 1 base, leaving 10 bases between the germline ends. This CDR3 contains 14 residues. Written as DNA, the CDR3 is TGTGCCATCAGTGAACACGGGGAGTCCTACGAGCAGTACTTC. It encodes CAISEHGESYEQYF.

The chain couples TRBV4-1 to TRBJ2-3; 13 nucleotides align to TRBD2. The CDR3 runs to 15 residues. Germline CDR1 MGHRA, CDR2 YSYEKL. With V trimmed by 6 bases and J by 4 bases, 4 bases remained unmatched. This CDR3 is CASSQGLAGSDTQYF. The CDR3 DNA sequence: TGCGCCAGCAGTCAGGGACTAGCGGGGTCAGATACGCAGTATTTT.

The rearrangement joins TRBV21-1 to TRBJ2-1; the DNA was not used to check the table's D call, TRBD2. TRBV21-1 counts as a pseudogene. There are 16 residues in the CDR3. The CDR3 nucleotides read TGTGCCAGCAGCGCGTCCGGGACTAGCGGTGACAATGAGCAGTTCTTC. It encodes CASSASGTSGDNEQFF.

There are a few counts of this clone. V and J are TRBV5-8 and TRBJ2-7, with D tentatively TRBD2 (6 bases). This CDR3 has 15 residues. Trimming shortened V by 4 bases and J by 3 bases, and 17 bases separated the two germline ends. Germline V lookup: CDR1 SGHTS, CDR2 YDEGEE. Here the CDR3 DNA reads TGTGCCAGCAGCCCTGCCTGGACCGGGGGCTACGAGCAGTACTTC. It specifies CASSPAWTGGYEQYF.

This clone was observed a few times. V gene TRBV3-1 (or the pseudogene TRBV3-2) combines with J gene TRBJ2-7, with TRBD2 identical over 13 bases. Trimming removed 2 bases from V and 6 bases from J; junction bases left unmatched: 10. This CDR3 spans 17 amino acids. Germline loops: CDR1 LGHDT, CDR2 YNNKEL (reference sequence). In nucleotides, the CDR3 is TGTGCCAGCAGCCAAAGACTAGCGGGAGGCCTTAGGAGCGAGCAGTACTTC. This translates into CASSQRLAGGLRSEQYF.

The rearrangement joins TRBV3-1 (or the pseudogene TRBV3-2) to TRBJ2-2; 7 nucleotides agree with TRBD2. The CDR3 sequence is 12 residues long. Trimming removed 10 bases from V and 4 bases from J; junction bases left unmatched: 3. The V gene's germline CDR1 is LGHDT and CDR2 YNNKEL (reference sequence). Here the CDR3 reads CAIQRGTGELFF. CDR3 nucleotide sequence: TGTGCCATCCAGCGGGGCACCGGGGAGCTGTTTTTT.